Here is one TCR beta chain with its context. This sample is drawn from a study of blood T cell repertoires in COVID-19. Germline V CDR1 and CDR2: LNHDA, SQIVND (reference sequence). V trimming: 2 bases; J trimming: 0 bases; junction bases outside the gene matches: 1. CDR3 length: 15 residues. Profiling relied on immunoSEQ multiplex PCR, and the TCRdb table lists in-frame clones only, not all of them. The table records about 150,000 clones, about 85% of them present only once. The TCR sequence derives from a man aged 60-69 years with COVID-19, enrolled during active disease. V gene TRBV19 combines with J gene TRBJ2-1, with 7 positions matching TRBD2. Sequences were obtained from peripheral blood. The CDR3 nucleotides are TGTGCCAGTAGTATATCGGGAGGCTCCTACAATGAGCAGTTCTTC. Residues: CASSISGGSYNEQFF.